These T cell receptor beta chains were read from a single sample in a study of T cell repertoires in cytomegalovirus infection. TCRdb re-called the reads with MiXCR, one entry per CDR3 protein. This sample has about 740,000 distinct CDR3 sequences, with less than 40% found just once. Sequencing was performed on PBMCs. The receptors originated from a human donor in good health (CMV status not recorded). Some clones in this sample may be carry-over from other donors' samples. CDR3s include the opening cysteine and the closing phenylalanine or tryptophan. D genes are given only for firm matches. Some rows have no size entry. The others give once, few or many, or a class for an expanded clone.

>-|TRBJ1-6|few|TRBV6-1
TGTGCCAATAGAGACAGTACGAATTCACCCCTCCACTTT
CANRDSTNSPLHF
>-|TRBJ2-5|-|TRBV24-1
TGTGCCACCAGTGATTTAGAGGGCCAGGGGATTGTGACCCAGTACTTC
CATSDLEGQGIVTQYF
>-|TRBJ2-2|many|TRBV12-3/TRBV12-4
TGTGCCAGCAGCCACTCCAACACCGGGGAGCTGTTTTTT
CASSHSNTGELFF
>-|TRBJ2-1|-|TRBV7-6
TGTTCCAGCAGCTTAACGACCCCGGCGGAGCAGTTCTTC
CSSSLTTPAEQFF
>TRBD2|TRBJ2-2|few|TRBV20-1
TGCAGTGCTAGTCGCGGGGGGAACACCGGGGAGCTGTTTTTT
CSASRGGNTGELFF
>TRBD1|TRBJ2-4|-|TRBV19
TGTGCCAGCCACAGGGGGAAAACCAAAAACATTCAGTACTTC
CASHRGKTKNIQYF
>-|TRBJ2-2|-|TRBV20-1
TGCAGTGCAGACAAGGATCCCCTGGCCATCACCGGGGAGCTGTTTTTT
CSADKDPLAITGELFF
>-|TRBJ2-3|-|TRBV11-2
TGTGCCAGCAGCTTCACAGGGAGGGCCGAAGATACGCAGTATTTT
CASSFTGRAEDTQYF
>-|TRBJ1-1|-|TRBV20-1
TGCAGTGCTAGAGATAGGAGGCGGGGCGACGGCACTGAAGCTTTCTTT
CSARDRRRGDGTEAFF
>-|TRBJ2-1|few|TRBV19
TGTGCCAGTAGTTCCGGGGAGCAGTTCTTC
CASSSGEQFF
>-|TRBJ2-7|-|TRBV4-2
TGTGCCAGCAGCCAAGATGAGGGTCGATCGGGGGCCTACGAGCAGTACTTC
CASSQDEGRSGAYEQYF
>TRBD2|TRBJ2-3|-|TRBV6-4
TGTGCCAGCATTAGGGAAGCGGGGGGAGGAGATACGCAGTATTTT
CASIREAGGGDTQYF
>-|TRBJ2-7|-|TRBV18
TGTGCCAGCTCACCCGGGGGACAGAGCCCCTACGAGCAGTACTTC
CASSPGGQSPYEQYF
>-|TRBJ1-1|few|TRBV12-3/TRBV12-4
TGTGCCACCAAACCTGGGAACACTGAAGCTTTCTTT
CATKPGNTEAFF
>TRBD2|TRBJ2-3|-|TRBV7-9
TGTGCCAGCAGAGGGGCGGGGGGGTTTGCAGATACGCAGTATTTT
CASRGAGGFADTQYF
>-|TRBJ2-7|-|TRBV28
TGTGCCAGCAGTTTAGAACGGCCGCTTGACGAGCAGTACTTC
CASSLERPLDEQYF
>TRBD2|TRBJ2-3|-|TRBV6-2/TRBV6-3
TGTGCCAGCAGTGATAGCGGGAGAGCAGATACGCAGTATTTT
CASSDSGRADTQYF
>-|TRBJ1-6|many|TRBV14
TGTGCCAGCAGCCCTAGGAACAGGGACTATAATTCACCCCTCCACTTT
CASSPRNRDYNSPLHF
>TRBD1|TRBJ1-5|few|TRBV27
TGTGCCAGCAGTGTCTTTCCCATCAGGGGGCTTCAGCCCCAGCATTTT
CASSVFPIRGLQPQHF
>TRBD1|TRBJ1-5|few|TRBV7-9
TGTGCCAGCAGCTTAGCGAGCGGACAGGGGGACGGTCACCAGCATTTT
CASSLASGQGDGHQHF
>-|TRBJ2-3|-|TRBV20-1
TGCAGTGCTAGAGGGGGATTCCAGTTCACAGATACGCAGTATTTT
CSARGGFQFTDTQYF
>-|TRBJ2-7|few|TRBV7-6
TGTGCCAGCAGCTTGGGACAGGGCGGGAGGCACGAGCAGTACTTC
CASSLGQGGRHEQYF
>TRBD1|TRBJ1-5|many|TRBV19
TGTGCCAGTAGTAAACCGGGACAGGGTAGCAATCAGCCCCAGCATTTT
CASSKPGQGSNQPQHF
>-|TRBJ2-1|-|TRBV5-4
TGTGCCAGCAGCCTTACTCTAGCGAGCGATGAGCAGTTCTTC
CASSLTLASDEQFF
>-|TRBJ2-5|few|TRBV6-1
TGTGCCAGCACTTGGAGGGTATCTAGGTACCAAGAGACCCAGTACTTC
CASTWRVSRYQETQYF
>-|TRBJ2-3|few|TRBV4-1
TGCGCCAGCAGCCAAGGACAGGAAGAATCAGATACGCAGTATTTT
CASSQGQEESDTQYF